Below are 3 T cell receptor beta chains sequenced from a single sample in a study of blood T cell repertoires in COVID-19. The protocol was immunoSEQ multiplex PCR, while the TCRdb copy is restricted to in-frame clones and leaves out a portion. In the table there are tens of thousands of clones, approximately 90% of which are singletons. Input material: peripheral blood. The receptor set was obtained from a human donor with active COVID-19. The donor label of this sample is uncertain.

This clone has only one observation. The chain recombines TRBV9 with TRBJ2-1, with TRBD2 identical over 12 bases. The CDR3 contains 17 residues. Germline V gene sequence: CDR1 SGDLS, CDR2 YYNGEE. Germline trimming cut 5 bases from V and 6 bases from J; bases unmatched to any gene: 12. The chain's CDR3 is CASSPTSGGYRFNEQFF. CDR3 nucleotide sequence: TGTGCCAGCAGTCCTACTAGCGGGGGGTATCGGTTCAATGAGCAGTTCTTC.

The chain is built from TRBV4-1 and TRBJ2-2, with 8 bases fitting TRBD2. The CDR3 totals 15 residues. V was clipped by 1 base and J by 5 bases; unmatched bases: 3. CDR1 and CDR2 from the germline V gene are MGHRA and YSYEKL. CDR3: CASSQGGGLTGELFF. The CDR3, as DNA: TGCGCCAGCAGCCAAGGCGGGGGGCTAACCGGGGAGCTGTTTTTT.

V gene TRBV5-1 combines with J gene TRBJ2-5, with 7 bases aligning to TRBD1. The CDR3 is made up of 14 amino acids. V was pared by 0 bases and J by 4 bases, with 3 bases of the junction left unmatched. Germline V lookup: CDR1 SGHRS, CDR2 YFSETQ. CDR3 sequence: CASSLEGASETQYF. DNA for the CDR3: TGCGCCAGCAGCTTGGAGGGGGCTTCAGAGACCCAGTACTTC.